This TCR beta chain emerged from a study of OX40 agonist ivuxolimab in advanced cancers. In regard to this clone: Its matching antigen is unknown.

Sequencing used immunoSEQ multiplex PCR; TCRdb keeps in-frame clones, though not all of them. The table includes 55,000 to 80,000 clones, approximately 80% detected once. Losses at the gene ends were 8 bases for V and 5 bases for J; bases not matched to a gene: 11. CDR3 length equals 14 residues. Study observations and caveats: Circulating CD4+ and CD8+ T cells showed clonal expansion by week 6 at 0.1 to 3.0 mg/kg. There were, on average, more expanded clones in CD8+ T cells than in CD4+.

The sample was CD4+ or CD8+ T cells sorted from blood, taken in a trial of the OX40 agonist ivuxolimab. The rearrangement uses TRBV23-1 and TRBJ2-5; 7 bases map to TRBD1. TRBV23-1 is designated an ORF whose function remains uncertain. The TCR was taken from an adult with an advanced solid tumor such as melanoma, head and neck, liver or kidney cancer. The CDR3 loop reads CASYQVGGLETQYF. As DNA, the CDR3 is TGCGCCAGCTACCAAGTAGGGGGCCTGGAGACCCAGTACTTC.